These 29 T cell receptor beta chains originate from one sample sequenced in a study of T cell responses to AZD1222 COVID-19 vaccine. The assay was immunoSEQ multiplex PCR, and TCRdb's table has in-frame clones only and misses some. This table has about 100,000 clones, 70% to 90% appearing once. The sample was peripheral blood, taken 28 days after the second AZD1222 dose. These TCRs come from an adult who received the AZD1222 COVID-19 vaccine.

The rearrangement uses TRBV2 and TRBJ2-6; 10 bases are a match to TRBD1. The CDR3 has 15 residues. Germline lookup yields CDR1 SNHLY and CDR2 FYNNEI. After removal of 4 bases from V and 8 bases from J, the junction contained 5 bases not matched to a gene. This CDR3 reads CASSVGQGGTNVLTF. CDR3 nucleotides: TGTGCCAGCAGTGTAGGACAGGGGGGGACCAACGTCCTGACTTTC.

The chain employs TRBV10-3 and TRBJ2-3; D is uncertain. V lost 6 bases and J lost 0, with 10 bases in between. Germline V gene data show CDR1 as ENHRY and CDR2 as SYGVKD. The CDR3 spans 14 residues. CDR3 nucleotide sequence: TGTGCCATCAGAGGCAGAACTAGCACAGATACGCAGTATTTT. Its protein is CAIRGRTSTDTQYF.

As regards this clone: Sequence at one end of the junction differs from germline and may be a read error. This chain links TRBV5-1 with TRBJ2-1; the match to TRBD1 covers 8 bases. Germline CDR1 SGHRS, CDR2 YFSETQ. The CDR3 length is 18 residues. The CDR3 coding sequence is TGCGCCAGCAGCTTGGAGGGCAGGGGGCGCGAACCCTACTATGAGCAGTTCTTC. This codes for CASSLEGRGREPYYEQFF.

The rearrangement joins TRBV7-8 to TRBJ2-7, with 7 bases identical to TRBD1. Losses at the gene ends were 6 bases for V and 2 bases for J; bases not matched to a gene: 16. The CDR3 extends over 17 amino acids. Germline V lookup: CDR1 SGHVS, CDR2 FQNEAQ. The CDR3 reads CASSLIPAGTATYEQYF. In DNA, the CDR3 is TGTGCCAGCAGTCTGATACCCGCCGGGACAGCAACCTACGAGCAGTACTTC.

This clone was detected once. Here the CDR3 reads CASSYGGVGGNTIYF. CDR3 nucleotide sequence: TGTGCCAGCAGTTACGGGGGGGTAGGAGGAAACACCATATATTTT. The chain has TRBV6-5 and TRBJ1-3, with a weak D call TRBD1 (5 bases). CDR3 length: 15 amino acids. The V gene's germline CDR1 is MNHEY and CDR2 SVGAGI. The V and J ends lost 2 bases and 4 bases respectively, with 12 bases between them.

The genes are TRBV12-3 or TRBV12-4 and TRBJ1-5; 10 nucleotides agree with TRBD1. This CDR3 contains 13 residues. Germline trimming cut 5 bases from V and 5 bases from J; bases unmatched to any gene: 0. The CDR3 bases are TGTGCCAGCAGTGGGACAGGGGATCAGCCCCAGCATTTT. Its protein product is CASSGTGDQPQHF.

This clone is medium-sized in the sample. V usage is TRBV7-6 and J usage is TRBJ2-5; TRBD2 is a possible D gene (5 bases). Germline lookup yields CDR1 SGHVS and CDR2 FNYEAQ. This CDR3 is built from 11 residues. Trimming took 5 bases from V and 5 from J, leaving 6 bases between them. CDR3 region: CASSGGETQYF. CDR3 nucleotides: TGTGCCAGCAGCGGCGGGGAGACCCAGTACTTC.

The chain combines TRBV10-1 with TRBJ2-3; TRBD1 is a possible D gene (6 bases). Trimming took 2 bases from V and 7 from J, leaving 13 bases between them. Germline-derived CDR1 and CDR2 are WNHNN and SYGVQD (reference sequence). The CDR3 has 14 residues. The CDR3 protein is CASSEQGPWHTQYF. For the CDR3, the DNA is TGCGCCAGCAGTGAGCAGGGGCCGTGGCATACGCAGTATTTT.

V and J are TRBV30 and TRBJ2-6, with D unresolved. The germline gives CDR1 GTSNPN, CDR2 SVGIG (reference sequence). CDR3 length: 17 residues. With 3 bases removed from V and 0 bases from J, the gap between germline ends came to 15 bases. The CDR3 reads CAWSFVRISSGANVLTF. The CDR3, as DNA: TGTGCCTGGAGCTTTGTGCGGATTAGCTCTGGGGCCAACGTCCTGACTTTC.

The chain employs TRBV28 and TRBJ1-3; the match to TRBD1 covers 7 bases. The ends lost 4 bases at V and 0 bases at J; junction bases unmatched: 9. From germline, CDR1 is MDHEN and CDR2 SYDVKM. CDR3 length: 17 residues. CDR3 amino acids: CASSSPPGTVSGNTIYF. The DNA for the CDR3 is TGTGCCAGCAGTTCCCCCCCTGGGACAGTCTCTGGAAACACCATATATTTT. Full variable domain (remainder filled in from reference TRBV28 and TRBJ1-3): DVKVTQSSRYLVKRTGEKVFLECVQDMDHENMFWYRQDPGLGLRLIYFSYDVKMKEKGDIPEGYSVSREKKERFSLILESASTNQTSMYLCASSSPPGTVSGNTIYFGEGSWLTVV.

This chain connects TRBV28 to TRBJ2-1, with TRBD2 as a possible D gene (6 bases). Trimming left V 2 bases short and J 7 bases short, with 18 bases between. Germline CDR1 is MDHEN and CDR2 is SYDVKM. The CDR3 runs 16 residues. The CDR3 sequence: CASSLRTTGRGNEQFF. For the CDR3, the DNA is TGTGCCAGCAGTTTAAGAACGACCGGGAGAGGGAATGAGCAGTTCTTC. The complete variable domain, with remaining parts taken from reference TRBV28 and TRBJ2-1, reads DVKVTQSSRYLVKRTGEKVFLECVQDMDHENMFWYRQDPGLGLRLIYFSYDVKMKEKGDIPEGYSVSREKKERFSLILESASTNQTSMYLCASSLRTTGRGNEQFFGPGTRLTVL.

This clone came up once. V gene TRBV6-5 combines with J gene TRBJ2-5; TRBD1 matches at 8 bases. Looked up from germline, CDR1 is MNHEY and CDR2 is SVGAGI. After removal of 5 bases from V and 5 bases from J, the junction contained 10 bases not matched to a gene. The CDR3 is 15 residues long. CDR3 amino acids: CASSLPGGFWETQYF. In DNA form, the CDR3 reads TGTGCCAGCAGTCTCCCAGGGGGCTTTTGGGAGACCCAGTACTTC.

V gene TRBV6-2 or TRBV6-3 combines with J gene TRBJ2-3; 8 nucleotides agree with TRBD1. This CDR3 region has 15 residues. With V trimmed by 5 bases and J by 1 base, 5 bases remained unmatched. Germline lookup yields CDR1 MNHEY and CDR2 SVGEGT. CDR3 in amino acids: CASSPDREGTDTQYF. The DNA of the CDR3 is TGTGCCAGCAGTCCGGACAGGGAGGGCACAGATACGCAGTATTTT.

The chain has TRBV9 and TRBJ1-2, with D uncertain. V lost 0 bases and J 6 bases, leaving 12 bases between the germline ends. This CDR3 has 14 amino acids. CDR1 is SGDLS, CDR2 YYNGEE, per germline. Written as DNA, the CDR3 is TGTGCCAGCAGCGTAGCCGGGGTCGGAAATGGCTACACCTTC. Its protein is CASSVAGVGNGYTF.

This chain connects TRBV19 to TRBJ2-7; 13 bases map to TRBD2. The CDR3 runs 19 residues. Trimming cost V 7 bases and J 0 bases; bases outside gene matches: 15. CDR1 is LNHDA, CDR2 SQIVND, per germline (reference sequence). CDR3 coding DNA: TGTGCCAGTACCCCCGGTTGGACTAGCGGGAGAGGGGGCTCCTACGAGCAGTACTTC. Its protein is CASTPGWTSGRGGSYEQYF.

V is TRBV15 and J is TRBJ1-2, with D unclear. This CDR3 spans 13 amino acids. Trimming cost V 3 bases and J 9 bases, with 14 bases left between them. Germline-derived CDR1 and CDR2 are LNHNV and YYDKDF (reference sequence). CDR3: CATSSWTVSSYTF. The CDR3 nucleotides read TGTGCCACCAGCAGTTGGACGGTCAGTAGCTACACCTTC.

V usage is TRBV2 and J usage is TRBJ2-2; 7 positions match TRBD2. The V gene end was trimmed by 2 bases and the J gene end by 1 base; junction bases not matched to a gene: 4. The CDR3 length is 16 residues. Germline values: CDR1 SNHLY, CDR2 FYNNEI. The chain's CDR3 is CASSERLAENTGELFF. In DNA, the CDR3 is TGTGCCAGCAGTGAACGCCTAGCGGAGAACACCGGGGAGCTGTTTTTT. The variable domain in full, with the rest retrieved from reference TRBV2 and TRBJ2-2, is EPEVTQTPSHQVTQMGQEVILRCVPISNHLYFYWYRQILGQKVEFLVSFYNNEISEKSEIFDDQFSVERPDGSNFTLKIRSTKLEDSAMYFCASSERLAENTGELFFGEGSRLTVL.

The rearrangement uses TRBV6-6 and TRBJ1-6; tentative D call: TRBD1 (5 bases). Germline CDR1 reads MNHNY; CDR2 reads SVGAGI (reference sequence). Trimming stripped 5 bases from V and 5 bases from J, with 13 bases between. There are 15 residues in the CDR3. CDR3 protein: CASSVPGRDNSPLHF. CDR3 DNA: TGTGCCAGCAGTGTGCCGGGACGGGATAATTCACCCCTCCACTTT.

This chain connects TRBV28 to TRBJ1-2; D is perhaps TRBD1 (5 bases). Germline CDR1 MDHEN, CDR2 SYDVKM. V was cut by 8 bases and J by 2 bases, with 12 bases left in between. This CDR3 has 13 residues. This chain's CDR3 is CASRVRTNYGYTF. As DNA, the CDR3 is TGTGCCAGCCGTGTTCGGACAAACTATGGCTACACCTTC.

The chain recombines TRBV3-1 (or the pseudogene TRBV3-2) with TRBJ2-5, with D perhaps TRBD1 or TRBD2 (5 bases each). The V gene lost 5 bases and the J gene lost 5 bases, with 15 bases spanning the gap. The CDR3 runs to 14 residues. Germline lookup yields CDR1 LGHDT and CDR2 YNNKEL (reference sequence). CDR3 sequence (DNA): TGTGCCAGCAGCGTCTCGGGACGAGGGGAGACCCAGTACTTC. It codes for CASSVSGRGETQYF.

This rearrangement joins TRBV12-3 or TRBV12-4 to TRBJ2-7; possibly TRBD1 for D (6 bases). V lost 3 bases and J lost 7, with 13 bases in between. The CDR3 consists of 13 residues. In nucleotides, the CDR3 is TGTGCCAGCAGTTTGGTGGGGGCTAGGGAGCAGTACTTC. This translates into CASSLVGAREQYF.

The V gene is TRBV6-5, the J gene TRBJ2-7; D is possibly TRBD1 or TRBD2 (6 bases each). CDR1 and CDR2 (germline): MNHEY, SVGAGI. The CDR3 is made up of 10 amino acids. Deletions cut 6 bases from V and 10 bases from J, with 10 bases between. The CDR3 sequence is CASRAGQQYF. CDR3 DNA: TGTGCCAGCAGGGCGGGACAACAGTACTTC.

The chain recombines TRBV10-3 with TRBJ2-1, with D perhaps TRBD2 (6 bases). This CDR3 contains 15 residues. Trimming left V 6 bases short and J 0 bases short, with 12 bases between. In germline, CDR1 is ENHRY, CDR2 SYGVKD. The CDR3 DNA reads TGTGCCATCAGGCCACTAGCAAACTCCTACAATGAGCAGTTCTTC. Translating gives CAIRPLANSYNEQFF.

This chain links TRBV27 with TRBJ1-1; 8 bases are shared with TRBD1. Unmatched junction bases numbered 14, after V lost 1 base and J lost 4 bases. The CDR3 spans 18 residues. Germline V gene data show CDR1 as MNHEY and CDR2 as SMNVEV (reference sequence). This chain's CDR3 is CASSLFSQGAVVVTEAFF. The CDR3 DNA is TGTGCCAGCAGTTTATTTTCCCAGGGGGCCGTGGTTGTCACTGAAGCTTTCTTT.

The gene calls are TRBV2 and TRBJ2-2, with 7 bases aligning to TRBD2. J lost 4 bases, V lost 5 bases, and 4 bases had no gene match. Germline loops: CDR1 SNHLY, CDR2 FYNNEI. The CDR3 runs to 14 residues. The CDR3 nucleotides read TGTGCCAGCAGTCCCGGGACTACCACCGGGGAGCTGTTTTTT. Translated: CASSPGTTTGELFF.

The gene calls are TRBV7-3 and TRBJ1-1; TRBD1 matches at 7 bases. Germline-derived CDR1 and CDR2 are SGHTA and FQGTGA. With 2 bases clipped from V and 1 base from J, the junction kept 4 bases outside the gene matches. The CDR3 sequence is 15 residues long. CDR3: CASSLSRGKNTEAFF. The DNA of the CDR3 is TGTGCCAGCAGCTTATCCAGGGGGAAGAACACTGAAGCTTTCTTT.

CDR3 in amino acids: CASSPSDTREQYF. DNA of the CDR3: TGTGCCAGCTCACCATCGGATACTCGCGAGCAGTACTTC. The chain has TRBV18 and TRBJ2-7; no firm D call. This CDR3 has 13 residues. The germline V gene has CDR1 KGHSH and CDR2 LQKENI. Trimming took 2 bases from V and 6 from J, leaving 11 bases between them. The full variable domain, completed using reference TRBV18 and TRBJ2-7, is NAGVMQNPRHLVRRRGQEARLRCSPMKGHSHVYWYRQLPEEGLKFMVYLQKENIIDESGMPKERFSAEFPKEGPSILRIQQVVRGDSAAYFCASSPSDTREQYFGPGTRLTVT.

The chain recombines TRBV7-3 with TRBJ1-2, with unresolved D. The CDR3 is 15 amino acids. With 5 bases removed from V and 6 bases from J, the gap between germline ends came to 19 bases. Germline V gene data show CDR1 as SGHTA and CDR2 as FQGTGA. CDR3 nucleotides: TGTGCCAGCAGCCAGGACCCTAGCTCCCGCCATGGCTACACCTTC. It translates to CASSQDPSSRHGYTF.

The chain carries TRBV14 and TRBJ1-5; D is possibly TRBD1 (5 bases). The CDR3 has 14 amino acids. Germline loops: CDR1 SGHDN, CDR2 FVKESK. Trimming took 3 bases from V and 1 from J, leaving 7 bases between them. CDR3 loop: CASSHRGSNQPQHF. CDR3 nucleotides: TGTGCCAGCAGCCATAGGGGCAGCAATCAGCCCCAGCATTTT. The full variable domain, rest sourced from reference TRBV14 and TRBJ1-5, is EAGVTQFPSHSVIEKGQTVTLRCDPISGHDNLYWYRRVMGKEIKFLLHFVKESKQDESGMPNNRFLAERTGGTYSTLKVQPAELEDSGVYFCASSHRGSNQPQHFGDGTRLSIL.